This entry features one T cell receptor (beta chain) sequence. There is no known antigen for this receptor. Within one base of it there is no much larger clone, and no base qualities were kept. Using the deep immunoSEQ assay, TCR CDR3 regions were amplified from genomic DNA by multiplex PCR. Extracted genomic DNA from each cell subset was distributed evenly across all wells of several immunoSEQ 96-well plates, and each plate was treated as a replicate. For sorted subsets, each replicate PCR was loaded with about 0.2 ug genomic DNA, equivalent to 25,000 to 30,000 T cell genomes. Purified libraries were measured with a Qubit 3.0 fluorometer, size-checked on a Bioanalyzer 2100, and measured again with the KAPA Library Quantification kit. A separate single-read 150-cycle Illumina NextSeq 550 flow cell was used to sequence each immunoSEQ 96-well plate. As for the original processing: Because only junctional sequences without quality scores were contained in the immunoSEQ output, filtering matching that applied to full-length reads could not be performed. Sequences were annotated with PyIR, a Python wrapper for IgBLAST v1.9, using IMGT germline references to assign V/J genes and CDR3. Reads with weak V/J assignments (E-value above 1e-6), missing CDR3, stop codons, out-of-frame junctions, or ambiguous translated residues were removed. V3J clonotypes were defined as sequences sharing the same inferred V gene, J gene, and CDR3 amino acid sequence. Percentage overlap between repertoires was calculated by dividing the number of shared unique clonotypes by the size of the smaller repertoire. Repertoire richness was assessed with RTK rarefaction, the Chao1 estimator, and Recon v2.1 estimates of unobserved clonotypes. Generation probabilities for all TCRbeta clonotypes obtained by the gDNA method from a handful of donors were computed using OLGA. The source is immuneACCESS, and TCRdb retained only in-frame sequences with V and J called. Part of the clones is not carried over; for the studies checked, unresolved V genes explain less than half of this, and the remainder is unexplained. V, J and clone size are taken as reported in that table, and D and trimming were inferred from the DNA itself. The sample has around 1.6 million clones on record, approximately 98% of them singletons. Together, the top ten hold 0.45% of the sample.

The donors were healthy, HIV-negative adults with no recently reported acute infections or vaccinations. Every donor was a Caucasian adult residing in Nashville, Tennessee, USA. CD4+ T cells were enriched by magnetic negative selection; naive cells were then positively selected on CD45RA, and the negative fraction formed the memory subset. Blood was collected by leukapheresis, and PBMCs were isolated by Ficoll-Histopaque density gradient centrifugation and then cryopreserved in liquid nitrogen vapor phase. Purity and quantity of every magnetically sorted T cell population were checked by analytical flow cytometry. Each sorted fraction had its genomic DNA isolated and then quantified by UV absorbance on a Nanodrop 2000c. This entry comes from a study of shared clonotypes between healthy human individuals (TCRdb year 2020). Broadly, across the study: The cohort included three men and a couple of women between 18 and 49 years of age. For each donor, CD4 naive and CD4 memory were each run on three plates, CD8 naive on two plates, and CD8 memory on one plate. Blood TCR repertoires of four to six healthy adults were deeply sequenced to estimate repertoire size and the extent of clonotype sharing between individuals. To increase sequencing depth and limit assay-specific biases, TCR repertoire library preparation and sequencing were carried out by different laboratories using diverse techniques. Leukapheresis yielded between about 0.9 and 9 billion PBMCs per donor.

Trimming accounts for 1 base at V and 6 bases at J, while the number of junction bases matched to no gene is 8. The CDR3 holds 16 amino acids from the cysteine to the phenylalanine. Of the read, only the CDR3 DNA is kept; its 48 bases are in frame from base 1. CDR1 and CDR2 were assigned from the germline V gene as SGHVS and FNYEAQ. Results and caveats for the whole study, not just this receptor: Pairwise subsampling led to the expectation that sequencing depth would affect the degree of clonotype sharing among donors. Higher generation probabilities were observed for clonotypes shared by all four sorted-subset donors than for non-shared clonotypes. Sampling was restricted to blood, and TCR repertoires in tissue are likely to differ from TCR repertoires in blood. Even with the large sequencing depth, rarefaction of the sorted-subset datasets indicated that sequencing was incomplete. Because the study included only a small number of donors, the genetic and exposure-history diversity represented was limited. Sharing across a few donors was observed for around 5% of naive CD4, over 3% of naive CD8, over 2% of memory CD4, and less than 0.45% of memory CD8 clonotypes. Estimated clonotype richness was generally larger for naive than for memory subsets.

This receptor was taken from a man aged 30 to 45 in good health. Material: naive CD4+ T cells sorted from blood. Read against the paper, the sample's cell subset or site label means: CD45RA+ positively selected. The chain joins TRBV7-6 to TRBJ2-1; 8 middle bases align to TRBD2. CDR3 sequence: CASSLGRREGSNEQFF. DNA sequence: TGTGCCAGCAGCTTAGGGAGACGGGAGGGAAGCAATGAGCAGTTCTTC.